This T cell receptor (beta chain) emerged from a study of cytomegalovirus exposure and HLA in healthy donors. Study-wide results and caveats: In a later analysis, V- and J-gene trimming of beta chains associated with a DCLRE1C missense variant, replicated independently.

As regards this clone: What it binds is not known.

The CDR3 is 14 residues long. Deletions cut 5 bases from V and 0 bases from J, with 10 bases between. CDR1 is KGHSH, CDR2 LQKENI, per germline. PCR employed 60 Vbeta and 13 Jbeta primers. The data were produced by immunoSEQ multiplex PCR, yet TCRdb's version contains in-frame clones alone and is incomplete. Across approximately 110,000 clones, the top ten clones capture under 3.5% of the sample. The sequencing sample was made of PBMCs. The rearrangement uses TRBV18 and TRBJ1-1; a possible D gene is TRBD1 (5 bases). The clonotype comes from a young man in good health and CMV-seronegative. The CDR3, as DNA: TGTGCCAGCTCAGACATAGGGGTGAACACTGAAGCTTTCTTT. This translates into CASSDIGVNTEAFF.